Listed below are T cell receptor beta chains from one sample, sequenced in a study of PD-1 blockade in classical Hodgkin lymphoma. Assay: immunoSEQ multiplex PCR; the TCRdb copy retains only in-frame clones and omits some. The sample lists 95,000 to 100,000 clones, roughly 89% seen once, with under 8% in the top ten. The material sequenced was peripheral blood mononuclear cells (PBMCs), taken before the second cycle of nivolumab. The receptors derive from a human donor with classical Hodgkin lymphoma. CDR3s include the opening cysteine and the closing phenylalanine or tryptophan. A D gene is named only where the DNA matches it firmly. Clone size is shown for a subset of rows, as once, few, many or a class of expanded clone.

>TRBV28|once|TRBD1|TRBJ2-7
CASSQTRGSRYEQYF
TGTGCCAGCAGCCAGACCAGGGGGAGTCGCTACGAGCAGTACTTC
>TRBV5-1|NA|TRBD1|TRBJ1-1
CASSPRTGVVTEAFF
TGCGCCAGCAGCCCGAGGACAGGGGTGGTCACTGAAGCTTTCTTT
>TRBV19|NA|NA|TRBJ2-1
CASSMGGTKRNEQFF
TGTGCCAGTAGTATGGGTGGGACAAAGAGGAATGAGCAGTTCTTC
>TRBV19|NA|NA|TRBJ2-4
CASSIAARLENIQYF
TGTGCCAGTAGTATCGCAGCTAGGCTTGAAAACATTCAGTACTTC
>TRBV21-1|once|NA|TRBJ2-1
CASSAKIGWGDNEQFF
TGTGCCAGCAGCGCCAAAATTGGGTGGGGGGACAATGAGCAGTTCTTC
>TRBV18|NA|NA|TRBJ1-4
CASSPATAPSTNEKLFF
TGTGCCAGCTCGCCTGCGACAGCCCCTTCAACTAATGAAAAACTGTTTTTT
>TRBV7-9|NA|NA|TRBJ1-2
CASSLDGDYGYTF
TGTGCCAGCAGCTTAGACGGGGACTATGGCTACACCTTC
>TRBV5-6|NA|NA|TRBJ2-7
CASSQAGVLEQYF
TGTGCCAGCAGCCAGGCAGGGGTTCTCGAGCAGTACTTC
>TRBV7-6|NA|TRBD2|TRBJ2-5
CASSGELAGVTETQYF
TGTGCCAGCAGCGGCGAACTAGCGGGGGTGACAGAGACCCAGTACTTC
>TRBV4-2|few|NA|TRBJ1-1
CASSPPGLDTEAFF
TGTGCCAGCAGCCCCCCGGGGTTGGACACTGAAGCTTTCTTT
>TRBV9|NA|NA|TRBJ1-1
CASSVGTAEVPEAFF
TGTGCCAGCAGCGTAGGGACAGCCGAGGTGCCTGAAGCTTTCTTT
>TRBV7-8|NA|TRBD1|TRBJ2-7
CASSQGQGPSYEQYF
TGTGCCAGCAGCCAAGGACAGGGGCCCTCCTACGAGCAGTACTTC
>TRBV7-3|NA|NA|TRBJ2-7
CASSPVGVLSLISYEQYF
TGTGCCAGCAGCCCGGTGGGGGTTCTTTCCTTAATCTCCTACGAGCAGTACTTC
>TRBV19|NA|TRBD1|TRBJ2-7
CASSIQPGQWSSYEQYF
TGTGCCAGTAGTATACAACCGGGACAGTGGAGCTCCTACGAGCAGTACTTC
>TRBV28|NA|TRBD1|TRBJ1-5
CASRSTGEGNQPQHF
TGTGCCAGCAGATCAACAGGGGAGGGCAATCAGCCCCAGCATTTT
>TRBV15|NA|NA|TRBJ1-6
CATRLGWENSPLHF
TGTGCCACCAGACTGGGGTGGGAGAATTCACCCCTCCACTTT
>TRBV4-3|NA|NA|TRBJ2-5
CASSQDPQGRETQYF
TGCGCCAGCAGCCAAGATCCCCAGGGGAGGGAGACCCAGTACTTC
>TRBV30|NA|TRBD1|TRBJ1-2
CANDNRQGGYGYTF
TGTGCCAATGATAACCGACAGGGAGGTTATGGCTACACCTTC
>TRBV19|NA|TRBD1|TRBJ1-2
CASNGQGYGYTF
TGTGCCAGTAATGGACAGGGTTATGGCTACACCTTC
>TRBV6-5|NA|NA|TRBJ2-7
CASTAGYEQYF
TGTGCCAGCACGGCAGGCTACGAGCAGTACTTC
>TRBV10-3|NA|TRBD1|TRBJ1-6
CAIREQGAVNSPLHF
TGTGCCATCAGGGAACAGGGGGCGGTAAATTCACCCCTCCACTTT
>TRBV5-1|NA|TRBD1|TRBJ2-3
CASSLEDRGTSDTQYF
TGCGCCAGCAGCTTGGAGGACAGGGGTACGTCAGATACGCAGTATTTT
>TRBV25-1|NA|NA|TRBJ2-7
CASSEWSQGYEQYF
TGTGCCAGCAGTGAATGGTCACAGGGCTACGAGCAGTACTTC
>TRBV5-1|once|NA|TRBJ2-6
CASSFRDTAGANVLTF
TGCGCCAGCAGCTTCCGGGACACCGCTGGGGCCAACGTCCTGACTTTC
>TRBV5-5|once|TRBD1|TRBJ1-5
CASSSTGETQPQHF
TGTGCCAGCAGTTCTACAGGGGAAACTCAGCCCCAGCATTTT
>TRBV7-9|few|NA|TRBJ2-2
CASSSLDWGGELFF
TGTGCCAGCAGCTCCCTCGATTGGGGCGGGGAGCTGTTTTTT
>TRBV6-6|NA|NA|TRBJ1-2
CASSYSPQGRGGYTF
TGTGCCAGCAGTTACTCACCACAGGGTCGCGGTGGCTACACCTTC
>TRBV10-1|NA|TRBD1|TRBJ2-3
CASSEGGRSTDTQYF
TGCGCCAGCAGTGAAGGGGGCCGGAGCACAGATACGCAGTATTTT
>TRBV7-5|NA|NA|TRBJ1-1
CARSSRDRGPRDEAFF
TGTGCCAGAAGCTCCCGGGACAGGGGGCCAAGAGATGAAGCTTTCTTT
>TRBV4-2|NA|NA|TRBJ1-1
CASSQDPGYGRAFF
TGTGCCAGCAGCCAAGATCCGGGGTACGGAAGAGCTTTCTTT
>TRBV13|NA|NA|TRBJ1-1
CASSSRRAGAFF
TGTGCCAGCAGCTCGCGCAGGGCGGGAGCTTTCTTT
>TRBV28|once|TRBD1|TRBJ1-5
CASTDRGGGNQPQHF
TGTGCCAGCACCGACAGGGGAGGGGGGAATCAGCCCCAGCATTTT
>TRBV12-5|NA|NA|TRBJ1-5
CASGLTSTTGFLDQPQHF
TGTGCTAGTGGTTTGACCTCCACCACAGGGTTTTTGGATCAGCCCCAGCATTTT
>TRBV14|NA|NA|TRBJ1-2
CASSQHWTVGYGYTF
TGTGCCAGCAGCCAACATTGGACAGTAGGCTATGGCTACACCTTC
>TRBV12-5|NA|NA|TRBJ2-7
CASGEGSHEQYF
TGTGCTAGTGGGGAAGGCAGCCACGAGCAGTACTTC
>TRBV4-2|NA|NA|TRBJ2-6
CASSQALVSGANVLTF
TGTGCCAGCAGCCAGGCCCTGGTCTCTGGGGCCAACGTCCTGACTTTC
>TRBV7-2|NA|NA|TRBJ2-3
CASSLSSDTQYF
TGTGCCAGCAGCCTCAGTTCGGATACGCAGTATTTT
>TRBV6-5|NA|NA|TRBJ2-7
CASSYGWDYEQYF
TGTGCCAGCAGTTACGGCTGGGACTACGAGCAGTACTTC
>TRBV6-5|once|NA|TRBJ2-4
CASSSEGQKNIQYF
TGTGCCAGCAGTTCCGAGGGGCAGAAAAACATTCAGTACTTC
>TRBV9|NA|TRBD1|TRBJ2-6
CASSAQPDRALNSGANVLTF
TGTGCCAGCAGCGCCCAACCGGACAGGGCCCTAAACTCTGGGGCCAACGTCCTGACTTTC
>TRBV9|NA|NA|TRBJ2-3
CASSATGTDTQYF
TGTGCCAGCAGCGCGACGGGCACAGATACGCAGTATTTT
>TRBV5-6|NA|NA|TRBJ2-7
CASSRRYGSYEQYF
TGTGCCAGCAGCCGCCGATATGGCTCCTACGAGCAGTACTTC
>TRBV29-1|NA|TRBD1|TRBJ1-3
CSVAQGVAGNTIYF
TGCAGCGTTGCCCAGGGGGTAGCTGGAAACACCATATATTTT
>TRBV10-3|NA|NA|TRBJ1-4
CAISDYERLGEKLFF
TGTGCCATCAGTGACTACGAGAGGCTTGGTGAAAAACTGTTTTTT